The clone carrying this TCR beta chain was seen a handful of times. As yet, its antigen is unknown. Primers used in a second PCR of roughly 7 to 11 cycles were a sample-barcoded 5' primer and a J-beta primer mix. Individual samples furnished no less than 3 million CDR3-containing paired-end reads apiece. Each CDR3 protein gets one entry after TCRdb re-called the 5' RACE reads with MiXCR. The sample has approximately 690,000 distinct CDR3 sequences; roughly 58% are singletons. At least 7 million PBMCs were isolated per sample. Per the germline V gene, CDR1 is DFQATT and CDR2 is SNEGSKA (reference sequence). The length of the CDR3 is 14 residues. V lost 0 bases and J lost 2; bases outside the gene matches: 3. These data are taken from a study of blood T cells in healthy people across ages. Study-wide results and limits: Unknown donor CMV status possibly confounded expanded clonotype changes.

Input material: blood. The V call is TRBV20-1, the J call TRBJ2-7; 8 bases fit TRBD1. The sequence came from a man aged 60 to 69 in good health. The CDR3 DNA is TGCAGTGCTAGAGAGGGACAGGTGCCCTACGAGCAGTACTTC. Residues: CSAREGQVPYEQYF.